Listed here are 28 T cell receptor beta chains from one sample, sequenced in a study of PD-L1 blockade in urothelial cancer (dated by TCRdb to about 2017). The library was made by the immunoSEQ multiplex PCR assay. Drawn from immuneACCESS, this table holds only the in-frame rearrangements with V and J called that TCRdb kept. Clones are partly lost; checked studies trace under half to an unresolved V gene and leave the rest unexplained. Present in this sample are roughly 49,000 clones, about 85% of which were seen just once. Together, the top ten hold less than 8% of the sample. Material: PBMCs, obtained around atezolizumab (anti-PD-L1) treatment. The origin of the receptors is a man aged 55 to 70 with urothelial cancer.

The table lists this clone with a count of one. One end of the junction does not line up with germline, which may come from a read error. The chain uses TRBV7-7 and TRBJ2-7; TRBD1 might be the D (5 bases). Germline V CDR1 and CDR2: SSHAT, FNYEAQ (reference sequence). The CDR3 runs 13 residues. CDR3: CASSLGASDEQYF. The CDR3 DNA reads TGTGCTAGCAGCTTAGGGGCGTCCGACGAGCAGTACTTC.

The CDR3 is CASSFQAGASTDTQYF. The CDR3 DNA is TGCGCCAGCAGCTTTCAAGCGGGGGCTAGCACAGATACGCAGTATTTT. The chain is built from TRBV5-1 and TRBJ2-3; TRBD2 aligns across 8 bases. CDR3 size: 16 residues. The germline V gene has CDR1 SGHRS and CDR2 YFSETQ. V shed 2 bases and J 0 bases; nucleotides not matched to a gene: 5.

A single count supports this clone. The chain combines TRBV5-1 with TRBJ2-5, with TRBD2 identical over 11 bases. CDR3 length: 16 residues. Unmatched junction bases numbered 12, after V lost 4 bases and J lost 7 bases. Looked up from germline, CDR1 is SGHRS and CDR2 is YFSETQ. CDR3 amino acids: CASSPLTSGVDGTQYF. The DNA for the CDR3 is TGCGCCAGCAGCCCTCTGACTAGCGGGGTAGATGGGACCCAGTACTTC.

V usage is TRBV7-6 and J usage is TRBJ2-1; D remains ambiguous. Trimming removed 5 bases from V and 10 bases from J, with 12 bases in between. This CDR3 spans 12 amino acids. Looked up from germline, CDR1 is SGHVS and CDR2 is FNYEAQ. CDR3 bases: TGTGCCAGCAGCCGACTCCTCGAAGAGCAGTTCTTC. It codes for CASSRLLEEQFF.

This chain joins TRBV5-4 and TRBJ2-7; 12 bases are shared with TRBD1. Germline lookup yields CDR1 SGHNT and CDR2 YYREEE (reference sequence). V lost 5 bases, J lost 2 bases, and 5 bases stayed unmatched. CDR3 size: 15 residues. Here the CDR3 reads CASRGGQGATYEQYF. The CDR3 DNA reads TGTGCCAGCAGGGGGGGACAGGGGGCGACCTACGAGCAGTACTTC.

The rearrangement links TRBV7-3 to TRBJ1-1; no definite D call. The ends were cut back, 3 bases at V and 1 base at J, with 6 bases in the middle. CDR3 length equals 13 residues. Germline loops: CDR1 SGHTA, CDR2 FQGTGA. Here the CDR3 DNA reads TGTGCCAGCAGCTTTACAGCGAACACTGAAGCTTTCTTT. Residues: CASSFTANTEAFF.

The CDR3: CASRTSGSYNEQFF. CDR3 bases: TGTGCCAGCAGAACTAGCGGGTCCTACAATGAGCAGTTCTTC. V is TRBV7-2 and J is TRBJ2-1; 9 bases agree with TRBD2. After removal of 6 bases from V and 1 base from J, the junction contained 1 base not matched to a gene. The CDR3 sequence is 14 residues long. CDR1 and CDR2 from the germline V gene are SGHTA and FQGNSA.

The chain uses TRBV7-3 and TRBJ1-2; maybe TRBD1 (6 bases). The germline CDR1 and CDR2 sequences are SGHTA and FQGTGA. Trimming removed 4 bases at V and 7 bases at J, with 19 bases between. This CDR3 spans 15 amino acids. The CDR3 reads CASSSATTGHGGYTF. For the CDR3, the DNA is TGTGCCAGCAGCTCAGCTACGACAGGCCATGGTGGCTACACCTTC.

This chain links TRBV30 with TRBJ1-6; the D is unclear. Looked up from germline, CDR1 is GTSNPN and CDR2 is SVGIG (reference sequence). This CDR3 has 17 residues. The V end lost 4 bases, the J end lost 0 bases, and 16 bases lay between the germline ends. CDR3 residues: CAWKLRYPLSYNSPLHF. For the CDR3, the DNA is TGTGCCTGGAAATTACGGTATCCCCTCTCCTATAATTCACCCCTCCACTTT.

The chain couples TRBV15 to TRBJ1-4, with 10 positions matching TRBD1. The junction had 7 bases not matched to a gene; V was cut back by 5 bases and J by 7 bases. Per germline, CDR1 LNHNV and CDR2 YYDKDF (reference sequence). The CDR3 runs to 15 residues. The DNA for the CDR3 is TGTGCCACCAGCGCCCGACAGGGGGCGAGTGAAAAACTGTTTTTT. This gives the protein CATSARQGASEKLFF. The complete variable domain, with remaining parts taken from reference TRBV15 and TRBJ1-4, reads DAMVIQNPRYQVTQFGKPVTLSCSQTLNHNVMYWYQQKSSQAPKLLFHYYDKDFNNEADTPDNFQSRRPNTSFCFLDIRSPGLGDTAMYLCATSARQGASEKLFFGSGTQLSVL.

This chain joins TRBV5-5 and TRBJ2-7; tentative D call: TRBD2 (5 bases). Trimming took 1 base from V and 2 from J, leaving 16 bases between them. This CDR3 spans 16 amino acids. CDR1 SGHKS and CDR2 YYEKEE come from the germline V gene (reference sequence). CDR3 in amino acids: CASSLILPDGAYEQYF. The CDR3 DNA follows: TGTGCCAGCAGCTTGATCCTTCCGGACGGGGCCTACGAGCAGTACTTC.

This clone appeared a single time. This chain's CDR3 is CASSWNSGYEQYF. The CDR3 nucleotides read TGTGCCAGCAGTTGGAACAGCGGCTACGAGCAGTACTTC. This rearrangement joins TRBV27 to TRBJ2-7, with D possibly matching TRBD2 (5 bases). The V gene's germline CDR1 is MNHEY and CDR2 SMNVEV (reference sequence). There are 13 residues in the CDR3. Trimming took 4 bases from V and 3 from J, leaving 10 bases between them.

In regard to this clone: Other DNA variants within this sample encode the same CDR3. V is TRBV7-9 and J is TRBJ2-3; tentatively, D is TRBD1 (6 bases). V shed 5 bases and J shed 1 base, with 7 bases lying between them. In germline, CDR1 is SEHNR, CDR2 FQNEAQ (reference sequence). The CDR3 is 13 amino acids. CDR3 nucleotides: TGTGCCAGCAGCAGGACAGGCACAGATACGCAGTATTTT. Translating gives CASSRTGTDTQYF.

This chain joins TRBV7-9 and TRBJ2-2; no reliable D call. The CDR3 totals 16 residues. V lost 5 bases to trimming and J lost 2 bases, with 15 bases between them. Per germline, CDR1 SEHNR and CDR2 FQNEAQ (reference sequence). In nucleotides, the CDR3 is TGTGCCAGCAGCCTGGGTGGTGGAGTTAACACCGGGGAGCTGTTTTTT. This translates into CASSLGGGVNTGELFF. The whole variable domain, filled in from reference TRBV7-9 and TRBJ2-2, reads DTGVSQNPRHKITKRGQNVTFRCDPISEHNRLYWYRQTLGQGPEFLTYFQNEAQLEKSRLLSDRFSAERPKGSFSTLEIQRTEQGDSAMYLCASSLGGGVNTGELFFGEGSRLTVL.

Written as DNA, the CDR3 is TGTGCCAGCAGCTTAGGGCTAGCGGGGGGAGACAATGAGCAGTTCTTC. It encodes CASSLGLAGGDNEQFF. The chain couples TRBV7-8 to TRBJ2-1, with 11 nucleotides matching TRBD2. The CDR3 loop spans 16 amino acids. Germline CDR1 SGHVS, CDR2 FQNEAQ. With 1 base clipped from V and 5 bases from J, the junction kept 4 bases outside the gene matches.

For the CDR3, the DNA is TGTGCCACCAGCAGAGATAGCCGTGTTTTAGATTCACCCCTCCACTTT. Its protein product is CATSRDSRVLDSPLHF. The gene calls are TRBV15 and TRBJ1-6; no definite D call. V was trimmed by 0 bases and J by 8 bases, leaving 14 bases between them. CDR3 length equals 16 residues. Germline-derived CDR1 and CDR2 are LNHNV and YYDKDF (reference sequence).

J is TRBJ1-3 and V is TRBV28; tentative D call: TRBD1 (5 bases). The CDR3 has 18 amino acids. Trimming pared 2 bases from V and 2 bases from J, leaving 19 bases between. Germline values: CDR1 MDHEN, CDR2 SYDVKM. CDR3 bases: TGTGCCAGCAGTTTACGGGACTCAATAGGACCCCCTGGAAACACCATATATTTT. The encoded protein is CASSLRDSIGPPGNTIYF.

V usage is TRBV18 and J usage is TRBJ2-3, with D perhaps matching TRBD2 (5 bases). CDR1 and CDR2 (germline): KGHSH, LQKENI. This CDR3 has 15 residues. V lost 2 bases to trimming and J lost 0 bases, with 9 bases between them. CDR3 in amino acids: CASSPWGASTDTQYF. CDR3 DNA sequence: TGTGCCAGCTCACCATGGGGAGCTAGCACAGATACGCAGTATTTT. Looking up the rest from reference TRBV18 and TRBJ2-3 gives the full variable domain: NAGVMQNPRHLVRRRGQEARLRCSPMKGHSHVYWYRQLPEEGLKFMVYLQKENIIDESGMPKERFSAEFPKEGPSILRIQQVVRGDSAAYFCASSPWGASTDTQYFGPGTRLTVL.

This clone was counted a few times. The V and J genes are TRBV6-6 and TRBJ1-2, with a possible D match to TRBD1 (5 bases). The length of the CDR3 is 13 residues. The V and J ends lost 7 bases and 4 bases respectively, with 13 bases between them. Germline values: CDR1 MNHNY, CDR2 SVGAGI (reference sequence). The CDR3 DNA is TGTGCCAGCAATACAGGAGATGCCTATGGCTACACCTTC. Translating gives CASNTGDAYGYTF.

The chain links TRBV5-4 to TRBJ1-2, with no clear D. Trimming cost V 2 bases and J 4 bases, with 12 bases left between them. Germline lookup yields CDR1 SGHNT and CDR2 YYREEE (reference sequence). The CDR3 is made up of 14 amino acids. CDR3: CASSLSGSLYGYTF. The CDR3 coding sequence is TGTGCCAGCAGCTTATCGGGGAGCCTCTATGGCTACACCTTC.

The rearrangement joins TRBV30 to TRBJ2-1, with TRBD2 matching 8 bases. Germline assignment: CDR1 GTSNPN and CDR2 SVGIG (reference sequence). The CDR3 runs 15 residues. With V trimmed by 0 bases and J by 0 bases, 1 base remained unmatched. CDR3 in amino acids: CAWSVGTSSYNEQFF. CDR3 sequence (DNA): TGTGCCTGGAGTGTAGGGACTAGCTCCTACAATGAGCAGTTCTTC.

The chain recombines TRBV2 with TRBJ2-5, with D perhaps TRBD2 (6 bases). CDR1 is SNHLY, CDR2 FYNNEI, per germline. This CDR3 spans 15 amino acids. Trimming stripped 5 bases from V and 2 bases from J, with 15 bases between. The CDR3 DNA reads as TGTGCCAGCAGTAAAACCGGGACTCGGCAAGAGACCCAGTACTTC. It encodes CASSKTGTRQETQYF.

The V call is TRBV18, the J call TRBJ2-5; 7 nucleotides align to TRBD2. Trimming at V came to 1 base and at J to 2 bases, leaving 7 bases not matched to a gene. The CDR3 loop spans 16 amino acids. Germline V gives CDR1 KGHSH, CDR2 LQKENI. CDR3 coding DNA: TGTGCCAGCTCACCACTGAGACCGGGACTACAAGAGACCCAGTACTTC. Translated: CASSPLRPGLQETQYF. Together with reference TRBV18 and TRBJ2-5, the CDR3 gives the full variable domain: NAGVMQNPRHLVRRRGQEARLRCSPMKGHSHVYWYRQLPEEGLKFMVYLQKENIIDESGMPKERFSAEFPKEGPSILRIQQVVRGDSAAYFCASSPLRPGLQETQYFGPGTRLLVL.

The chain employs TRBV30 and TRBJ1-2; 7 nucleotides match TRBD1. Germline CDR1 GTSNPN, CDR2 SVGIG (reference sequence). J gave up 6 bases and V 2 bases, and 6 bases lay outside the gene matches. CDR3 length equals 13 residues. The CDR3 DNA follows: TGTGCCTGGAGTTTAGGGGGCGGAAATGGCTACACCTTC. This gives the protein CAWSLGGGNGYTF.

V and J are TRBV7-3 and TRBJ2-3; D possibly corresponds to TRBD2 (5 bases). Trimming stripped 0 bases from V and 6 bases from J, with 16 bases between. Germline CDR1 SGHTA, CDR2 FQGTGA. There are 16 residues in the CDR3. In DNA, the CDR3 is TGTGCCAGCAGCTTAACGTGGTTAAGCGGCGGGGATACGCAGTATTTT. Amino acid sequence: CASSLTWLSGGDTQYF.

The chain employs TRBV7-3 and TRBJ2-6, with D perhaps matching TRBD2 (5 bases). The germline gives CDR1 SGHTA, CDR2 FQGTGA. Trimming stripped 2 bases from V and 2 bases from J, with 7 bases between. The CDR3 is made up of 15 amino acids. CDR3 DNA sequence: TGTGCCAGCAGCTTAGAGGGAACTGGGGCCAACGTCCTGACTTTC. This translates into CASSLEGTGANVLTF.

This clone was picked up a small number of times. The rearrangement links TRBV30 to TRBJ1-6, with D perhaps TRBD1 (6 bases). The germline V gene encodes CDR1 GTSNPN and CDR2 SVGIG (reference sequence). CDR3 length: 14 residues. The germline V and J ends were trimmed by 0 bases and 9 bases, with 12 bases remaining between them. CDR3 region: CAWSVLGARSPLHF. The CDR3 DNA reads as TGTGCCTGGAGTGTACTGGGGGCGCGTTCACCCCTCCACTTT.

V usage is TRBV14 and J usage is TRBJ2-3; possibly TRBD2 for D (6 bases). V was trimmed by 4 bases and J by 4 bases, leaving 12 bases between them. This CDR3 contains 14 residues. CDR1 and CDR2 from the germline V gene are SGHDN and FVKESK. The CDR3 DNA follows: TGTGCCAGCAGCCCCGGAGGGTCGGCAGATACGCAGTATTTT. This codes for CASSPGGSADTQYF.